The TCR beta chain under discussion was sequenced for a study of T cells in Graves' hyperthyroidism and ophthalmopathy. Notes on the study in general: Most expanded thyroid clonotypes above 0.001 recurred in blood.

The sample holds many counts of this clonotype. Its target is not known. The source material, RNA transcripts, was used to amplify TCR beta CDR3 regions. A set of HTBI primers served as the primers for a first-round RT-PCR of the TCR CDR3. TCRdb reprocessed the multiplex PCR reads with MiXCR, giving one entry per CDR3 protein. The repertoire holds hundreds of thousands of distinct CDR3 sequences, with roughly 14% as singletons. The CDR3 contains 13 residues. Germline CDR1 is DFQATT and CDR2 is SNEGSKA (reference sequence). V was pared by 5 bases and J by 4 bases, with 5 bases of the junction left unmatched. It was uncontrolled infection, other autoimmune disease, pregnancy or lactation that excluded patients. Every diagnosis used clinical symptoms, serum thyroxine and TRAb, thyroid ultrasound and orbital computed tomography.

The chain couples TRBV20-1 to TRBJ1-5; 7 bases are shared with TRBD1. Sequences were obtained from blood. The clonotype was recovered from a woman in her forties or fifties with Graves' ophthalmopathy. In nucleotides, the CDR3 is TGCAGTGCTTATACAGGGGCAAATCAGCCCCAGCATTTT. Translated: CSAYTGANQPQHF.